Described below is a single TCR beta chain sequence and its context. Its antigen is unidentified. Time point specified: week 47, end of study. Vaccine doses each comprised 300 ug of mutant IDH1 20-mer peptide, with topical imiquimod. The length of the CDR3 is 17 residues. The germline gives CDR1 MNHEY, CDR2 SMNVEV (reference sequence). With V trimmed by 6 bases and J by 4 bases, 9 bases remained unmatched. This sample is drawn from a study of a mutant IDH1 vaccine in newly diagnosed glioma. Overall study context: Patients were started on vaccination 4-6 weeks after radiotherapy alone, or with temozolomide cycles. Prior therapy was radiotherapy, temozolomide, or both; most received both.

Assay used: immunoSEQ multiplex PCR; TCRdb lists only in-frame clones, some missing. Of about 85,000 clones listed, roughly 89% are singletons. This specimen was PBMCs, taken from a glioma patient whose treatment included an IDH1 peptide vaccine. The TCR sequence derives from a woman aged 45 to 65 with glioma. The chain recombines TRBV27 with TRBJ2-3; TRBD2 matches at 14 bases. The CDR3 region has the DNA TGTGCCAGCAGCTTCCCGGGACTAGCGGGAGTTGCAGATACGCAGTATTTT. It encodes CASSFPGLAGVADTQYF.